This is a list of T cell receptor beta chains from one sample in a study of blood T cell repertoires in COVID-19. TCRdb's table, derived via immunoSEQ multiplex PCR, lists solely in-frame clones and lacks some. The table includes 200,000 to 250,000 clones, around nine tenths detected once. The sample was peripheral blood. These receptors were obtained from a man older than 75 with acute or convalescent COVID-19. CDR3s include the opening cysteine and the closing phenylalanine or tryptophan. A D gene is named only where the DNA matches it firmly. Clone sizes are given selectively: once, few, many, or a class where the clone is expanded.

J: TRBJ1-4; V: TRBV6-4; D: -; size: -; CDR3: CASSDSREARDLATNEKLFF
J: TRBJ2-7; V: TRBV6-5; D: TRBD2; size: -; CDR3: CASSYLGLLRGLEQYF
J: TRBJ1-2; V: TRBV4-3; D: -; size: -; CDR3: CASSQDSSGQDYGYTF
J: TRBJ1-2; V: TRBV7-9; D: -; size: once; CDR3: CASSPQTTYGYTF
J: TRBJ2-7; V: TRBV2; D: TRBD1; size: -; CDR3: CASSEIQGAVEQYF
J: TRBJ2-2; V: TRBV6-4; D: -; size: -; CDR3: CASRASAAPGELFF
J: TRBJ2-3; V: TRBV4-1; D: -; size: -; CDR3: CASSQARLGSGTDTQYF
J: TRBJ2-6; V: TRBV28; D: -; size: -; CDR3: CATRRGSGANVLTF
J: TRBJ2-5; V: TRBV19; D: TRBD1; size: -; CDR3: CASSIMDRQYF
J: TRBJ2-5; V: TRBV7-9; D: -; size: -; CDR3: CASSFKLVETQYF
J: TRBJ2-7; V: TRBV6-6; D: -; size: -; CDR3: CASSTNSYEQYF
J: TRBJ2-7; V: TRBV9; D: TRBD2; size: -; CDR3: CASSVAGLAGVHEQYF
J: TRBJ1-1; V: TRBV4-3; D: -; size: -; CDR3: CASSQGLYMNTEAFF
J: TRBJ1-1; V: TRBV9; D: -; size: -; CDR3: CASSVSLMNTEAFF
J: TRBJ1-1; V: TRBV28; D: -; size: -; CDR3: CASSSQAAEAFF
J: TRBJ2-7; V: TRBV28; D: TRBD1; size: -; CDR3: CASRGRQGAYEQYF
J: TRBJ2-3; V: TRBV27; D: TRBD1; size: -; CDR3: CASSYGTGNTDTQYF
J: TRBJ1-6; V: TRBV11-2; D: -; size: -; CDR3: CASSLVSSPLHF
J: TRBJ2-3; V: TRBV5-1; D: TRBD2; size: once; CDR3: CASSLSGGKRTDTQYF
J: TRBJ2-5; V: TRBV9; D: TRBD1; size: -; CDR3: CASSAGTGIGQETQYF
J: TRBJ2-7; V: TRBV29-1; D: TRBD2; size: -; CDR3: CSVVEVAGGSYEQYF
J: TRBJ1-4; V: TRBV4-3; D: -; size: -; CDR3: CASSQALPGATNEKLFF
J: TRBJ2-7; V: TRBV9; D: -; size: -; CDR3: CASSLGLGGRYEQYF
J: TRBJ1-2; V: TRBV5-4; D: TRBD1; size: -; CDR3: CASSLDRGQDGYTF
J: TRBJ2-1; V: TRBV10-3; D: -; size: -; CDR3: CAISDRSNEQFF
J: TRBJ2-5; V: TRBV2; D: TRBD1; size: -; CDR3: CASSLSQGAGETQYF
J: TRBJ1-1; V: TRBV5-6; D: -; size: -; CDR3: CASSLANLGGTEAFF
J: TRBJ2-7; V: TRBV7-2; D: TRBD1; size: -; CDR3: CASSQDRGKDEQYF
J: TRBJ2-5; V: TRBV24-1; D: TRBD1; size: -; CDR3: CATSDPGQPQETQYF
J: TRBJ2-3; V: TRBV3-1/TRBV3-2; D: -; size: -; CDR3: CASSPERYTQYF
J: TRBJ2-6; V: TRBV7-9; D: TRBD1; size: -; CDR3: CATPLGQVDSGANVLTF
J: TRBJ1-4; V: TRBV4-1; D: -; size: few; CDR3: CASSRGLLTEKLFF
J: TRBJ1-2; V: TRBV6-2/TRBV6-3; D: TRBD1; size: -; CDR3: CASSYSDRVYGYTF
J: TRBJ2-2; V: TRBV19; D: TRBD2; size: -; CDR3: CASSPGLVNTGELFF
J: TRBJ2-5; V: TRBV11-2; D: TRBD2; size: -; CDR3: CASSLNPSGGEETQYF
J: TRBJ2-5; V: TRBV6-2/TRBV6-3; D: -; size: -; CDR3: CASSRRLGGSETQYF
J: TRBJ1-2; V: TRBV6-2/TRBV6-3; D: TRBD1; size: -; CDR3: CASSFPGQGDYGYTF
J: TRBJ2-2; V: TRBV11-3; D: TRBD2; size: once; CDR3: CASSPNLGGGAGELFF
J: TRBJ2-5; V: TRBV10-1; D: TRBD1; size: once; CDR3: CASPTGKETQYF
J: TRBJ1-6; V: TRBV6-1; D: TRBD1; size: -; CDR3: CASSTQGRLTLHF
J: TRBJ2-3; V: TRBV5-1; D: TRBD2; size: -; CDR3: CASSLRVSGVSTDTQYF
J: TRBJ2-3; V: TRBV5-6; D: -; size: -; CDR3: CASNHGSIPTDTQYF
J: TRBJ1-2; V: TRBV29-1; D: -; size: -; CDR3: CSVYEVYGYTF
J: TRBJ2-2; V: TRBV11-2; D: TRBD2; size: -; CDR3: CASSSTRLAGTGTGELFF
J: TRBJ2-3; V: TRBV4-3; D: TRBD1; size: -; CDR3: CASSIRDRGTDTQYF
J: TRBJ2-1; V: TRBV6-6; D: TRBD1; size: -; CDR3: CASSQPGQGLTYNEQFF
J: TRBJ2-5; V: TRBV7-2; D: TRBD2; size: few; CDR3: CASSLAPRGGLGETQYF
J: TRBJ2-3; V: TRBV19; D: -; size: -; CDR3: CASSIPRALATQYF
J: TRBJ2-7; V: TRBV6-2/TRBV6-3; D: -; size: -; CDR3: CASSYSGRDSLYEQYF
J: TRBJ1-5; V: TRBV6-2/TRBV6-3; D: TRBD1; size: once; CDR3: CASSYGGQGGQPQHF
J: TRBJ2-7; V: TRBV3-1/TRBV3-2; D: TRBD1; size: -; CDR3: CASSQVPGTVSYEQYF
J: TRBJ2-1; V: TRBV9; D: -; size: once; CDR3: CASSVSTAYNEQFF
J: TRBJ2-7; V: TRBV28; D: -; size: -; CDR3: CASSEGLGASYEQYF